The 26 T cell receptor beta chains reported below all come from one sample, sequenced in a study of beta chain features in type 1 diabetes. General study findings and limits: For Type 1 diabetes patients, all four CD4+ subsets carried TCRB CDR3s that were moderately but significantly shorter.

The sequenced template was cDNA made from the entire isolated RNA. The method was immunoSEQ multiplex PCR; TCRdb's version includes in-frame clones alone and lacks a portion of them. This table has some 350,000 clones, approximately 13% appearing once. These TCRs are of unknown antigen specificity. Sequencing was carried out using naive CD4+ T cells from blood. These receptors came from a woman aged 18-35 years with type 1 diabetes.

The J gene is TRBJ2-5, the V gene TRBV25-1; maybe TRBD2 (5 bases). V was trimmed by 8 bases and J by 0 bases, leaving 10 bases between them. Germline assignment: CDR1 MGHDK and CDR2 SYGVNS. The CDR3 is 13 residues long. CDR3 in DNA: TGTGCCAGCGGCGACTACAACCAAGAGACCCAGTACTTC. This codes for CASGDYNQETQYF.

The genes are TRBV30 and TRBJ2-3; a weak D match, TRBD2 (7 bases). CDR1 is GTSNPN and CDR2 is SVGIG in the germline V gene (reference sequence). The CDR3 sequence is 12 residues long. The CDR3 nucleotides read TGTGCTTTGGCGGGGGCAGGGGATACGCAGTATTTT. Residues: CALAGAGDTQYF.

This clone was seen only a few times. This chain uses TRBV7-3 with TRBJ1-1; tentative D call: TRBD1 (5 bases). The CDR3 extends over 13 amino acids. The germline V and J ends were trimmed by 4 bases and 4 bases, with 10 bases remaining between them. The germline CDR1 and CDR2 sequences are SGHTA and FQGTGA. The CDR3 is CASSSDGGTEAFF. The CDR3 coding sequence is TGTGCCAGCAGCTCCGACGGGGGCACTGAAGCTTTCTTT.

This clone occurred a few times. This rearrangement joins TRBV6-1 to TRBJ1-2; maybe TRBD1 (6 bases). Trimming took off 5 bases at V and 1 base at J, with 8 bases between the two ends. There are 13 residues in the CDR3. Germline V gene lookup returns CDR1 MNHNS and CDR2 SASEGT. As DNA, the CDR3 is TGTGCCAGCAGTTTGGGACATAACTATGGCTACACCTTC. Protein product: CASSLGHNYGYTF.

The rearrangement joins TRBV2 to TRBJ1-5, with TRBD1 as a possible D gene (5 bases). CDR1 is SNHLY, CDR2 FYNNEI, per germline. The ends were cut back, 2 bases at V and 6 bases at J, with 8 bases in the middle. The CDR3 has 13 residues. This CDR3 reads CASSEQGPQPQHF. DNA of the CDR3: TGTGCCAGCAGTGAACAGGGTCCTCAGCCCCAGCATTTT.

This clone was counted a single time. The V gene is TRBV2, the J gene TRBJ2-3; 12 nucleotides match TRBD2. Germline lookup yields CDR1 SNHLY and CDR2 FYNNEI. The CDR3 sequence is 14 residues long. Trimming cost V 8 bases and J 9 bases; bases outside gene matches: 9. The CDR3 spells CASRTSGDRPTQYF. As DNA, the CDR3 is TGTGCCAGCCGGACTAGCGGGGACCGGCCCACGCAGTATTTT.

This clone has a handful of counts. The rearrangement uses TRBV5-6 and TRBJ2-5; 11 bases match TRBD2. The CDR3 spans 19 residues. The germline gives CDR1 SGHDT, CDR2 YYEEEE. V was clipped by 0 bases and J by 5 bases; unmatched bases: 15. CDR3: CASSLDRTSGSSGIETQYF. In DNA form, the CDR3 reads TGTGCCAGCAGCTTGGATCGGACTAGCGGGTCTTCAGGGATTGAGACCCAGTACTTC.

The chain joins TRBV7-8 to TRBJ2-7; 9 nucleotides agree with TRBD1. Germline loops: CDR1 SGHVS, CDR2 FQNEAQ. Trimming removed 6 bases from V and 0 bases from J; junction bases left unmatched: 9. This CDR3 has 16 residues. The CDR3 protein is CASRTQGASGSYEQYF. The CDR3 region has the DNA TGTGCCAGCAGAACACAGGGGGCATCCGGCTCCTACGAGCAGTACTTC.

This clone showed up just a few times. This chain links TRBV7-3 with TRBJ2-3; 11 bases are shared with TRBD2. J lost 0 bases, V lost 2 bases, and 4 bases had no gene match. The CDR3 has 17 residues. Germline V gene lookup returns CDR1 SGHTA and CDR2 FQGTGA. The CDR3 here is CASSLGSSGRSTDTQYF. CDR3 DNA: TGTGCCAGCAGCTTAGGGTCTAGCGGGAGGAGCACAGATACGCAGTATTTT.

This clone came up a few times. The chain employs TRBV30 and TRBJ2-2; TRBD1 is a possible D gene (6 bases). Trimming cost V 3 bases and J 4 bases, with 6 bases left between them. The germline gives CDR1 GTSNPN, CDR2 SVGIG (reference sequence). This CDR3 is built from 12 residues. The CDR3 coding sequence is TGTGCCTGGAGGACAGGCACCGGGGAGCTGTTTTTT. The encoded protein is CAWRTGTGELFF.

The rearrangement uses TRBV5-4 and TRBJ2-7; TRBD1 matches 9 bases. Germline V gene data show CDR1 as SGHNT and CDR2 as YYREEE (reference sequence). V lost 0 bases and J lost 7; bases outside the gene matches: 11. The CDR3 length is 16 residues. The CDR3 protein is CASSLGGQGIFGEQYV. CDR3 nucleotides: TGTGCCAGCAGCTTGGGGGGACAGGGAATCTTTGGGGAGCAGTACGTC.

This clone was detected only once. CDR3 DNA sequence: TGTGCCAGCAGCCCTCTTGGGGCCATTGATGAGCAGTTCTTC. Translating it yields CASSPLGAIDEQFF. J is TRBJ2-1 and V is TRBV7-9, with D tentatively TRBD1 (5 bases). Trimming removed 5 bases at V and 8 bases at J, with 16 bases between. Germline V gene lookup returns CDR1 SEHNR and CDR2 FQNEAQ (reference sequence). This CDR3 has 14 amino acids. The entire variable domain, with the rest obtained from reference TRBV7-9 and TRBJ2-1, is as follows: DTGVSQNPRHKITKRGQNVTFRCDPISEHNRLYWYRQTLGQGPEFLTYFQNEAQLEKSRLLSDRFSAERPKGSFSTLEIQRTEQGDSAMYLCASSPLGAIDEQFFGPGTRLTVL.

This clone was counted a few times. The J gene is TRBJ1-5, the V gene TRBV14; 7 positions match TRBD1. V was clipped by 4 bases and J by 3 bases; unmatched bases: 6. Per the germline V gene, CDR1 is SGHDN and CDR2 is FVKESK. The CDR3 is 15 residues long. This CDR3 is CASSPGQLYNQPQHF. DNA for the CDR3: TGTGCCAGCAGCCCGGGACAGCTGTACAATCAGCCCCAGCATTTT.

The table lists this clone with a few counts. The chain uses TRBV20-1 and TRBJ2-5; D gene uncertain. The ends were cut back, 8 bases at V and 3 bases at J, with 4 bases in the middle. CDR1 and CDR2 from the germline V gene are DFQATT and SNEGSKA (reference sequence). The CDR3 has 9 amino acids. Here the CDR3 reads CSTEETQYF. Here the CDR3 DNA reads TGCAGTACGGAAGAGACCCAGTACTTC.

The chain links TRBV6-1 to TRBJ2-4, with D possibly being TRBD2 (5 bases). This CDR3 is 15 amino acids long. The ends were cut back, 6 bases at V and 3 bases at J, with 15 bases in the middle. The V gene's germline CDR1 is MNHNS and CDR2 SASEGT. CDR3 region: CASRDGKWGKNIQYF. The CDR3 bases are TGTGCCAGCAGGGACGGGAAATGGGGCAAAAACATTCAGTACTTC.

The chain employs TRBV27 and TRBJ1-1; tentative D call: TRBD1 (6 bases). Trimming stripped 0 bases from V and 4 bases from J, with 15 bases between. Germline loops: CDR1 MNHEY, CDR2 SMNVEV (reference sequence). The CDR3 is 16 amino acids. The CDR3 nucleotides read TGTGCCAGCAGTTTATCGATTGGGGGCTCGGGCACTGAAGCTTTCTTT. Translation: CASSLSIGGSGTEAFF.

This clone occurred once. This sequence joins TRBV7-9 and TRBJ1-1; maybe TRBD1 (5 bases). Trimming cost V 3 bases and J 0 bases, with 11 bases left between them. Germline CDR1 SEHNR, CDR2 FQNEAQ (reference sequence). The CDR3 consists of 15 residues. CDR3 in amino acids: CASSFQGGMNTEAFF. The CDR3 DNA reads as TGTGCCAGCAGCTTTCAGGGCGGCATGAACACTGAAGCTTTCTTT. Using reference TRBV7-9 and TRBJ1-1 for the parts outside the CDR3, the full variable domain is DTGVSQNPRHKITKRGQNVTFRCDPISEHNRLYWYRQTLGQGPEFLTYFQNEAQLEKSRLLSDRFSAERPKGSFSTLEIQRTEQGDSAMYLCASSFQGGMNTEAFFGQGTRLTVV.

The gene calls are TRBV18 and TRBJ1-5, with 8 bases fitting TRBD1. Trimming removed 8 bases from V and 6 bases from J; junction bases left unmatched: 6. CDR1 is KGHSH and CDR2 is LQKENI in the germline V gene. The CDR3 has 13 amino acids. In DNA, the CDR3 is TGTGCCAGCACGACAGGGGTTAGTCAGCCCCAGCATTTT. Protein product: CASTTGVSQPQHF.

This rearrangement joins TRBV5-6 to TRBJ1-1; the match to TRBD1 covers 7 bases. Germline V gives CDR1 SGHDT, CDR2 YYEEEE. With V trimmed by 3 bases and J by 4 bases, 15 bases remained unmatched. The CDR3 is 17 amino acids. CDR3 bases: TGTGCCAGCAGCTCGTATACAGGGGCGCCAGTTGGCACTGAAGCTTTCTTT. Protein sequence: CASSSYTGAPVGTEAFF.

The rearrangement joins TRBV4-3 to TRBJ2-6, with D unclear. CDR3 length equals 17 residues. The ends were cut back, 4 bases at V and 0 bases at J, with 13 bases in the middle. CDR1 and CDR2 from the germline V gene are LGHNA and YSLEER. The CDR3 DNA reads as TGCGCCAGCAGCCTCGACCGATGGAGCTCTGGGGCCAACGTCCTGACTTTC. Protein product: CASSLDRWSSGANVLTF.

This clone was observed a handful of times. One end of the junction fails to match germline, which may point to a read error. The chain recombines TRBV2 with TRBJ1-1; D possibly corresponds to TRBD1 (6 bases). Looked up from germline, CDR1 is SNHLY and CDR2 is FYNNEI. There are 13 residues in the CDR3. Here the CDR3 DNA reads TGTGTCAGCAGGGGAGGGGAGAACACTGAAGCTTTCTTT. It translates to CVSRGGENTEAFF. The variable domain in full, with the rest retrieved from reference TRBV2 and TRBJ1-1, is EPEVTQTPSHQVTQMGQEVILRCVPISNHLYFYWYRQILGQKVEFLVSFYNNEISEKSEIFDDQFSVERPDGSNFTLKIRSTKLEDSAMYFCVSRGGENTEAFFGQGTRLTVV.

This clone occurred a few times. V gene TRBV18 combines with J gene TRBJ1-1; TRBD1 matches 9 bases. The germline gives CDR1 KGHSH, CDR2 LQKENI. J lost 1 base, V lost 1 base, and 1 base had no gene match. The CDR3 runs to 15 residues. CDR3 protein: CASSPRTGANTEAFF. CDR3 DNA sequence: TGTGCCAGCTCACCACGGACAGGGGCGAACACTGAAGCTTTCTTT.

This sequence joins TRBV29-1 and TRBJ1-1; no reliable D call. The CDR3 is 14 residues long. V lost 4 bases to trimming and J lost 0 bases, with 12 bases between them. Germline V CDR1 and CDR2: SQVTM, ANQGSEA. The DNA of the CDR3 is TGCAGCGTTGTGCGGGCCGGTATGAACACTGAAGCTTTCTTT. Protein product: CSVVRAGMNTEAFF.

CDR3 in amino acids: CASSPRAGGGEAFF. Here the CDR3 DNA reads TGTGCCAGCAGCCCCCGGGCAGGGGGCGGTGAAGCTTTCTTT. J is TRBJ1-1 and V is TRBV7-3; 8 nucleotides agree with TRBD1. Germline CDR1 reads SGHTA; CDR2 reads FQGTGA. J lost 7 bases, V lost 5 bases, and 9 bases had no gene match. The CDR3 consists of 14 residues.

The chain recombines TRBV7-2 with TRBJ2-7; perhaps TRBD1 as D (5 bases). There are 12 residues in the CDR3. Trimming removed 10 bases from V and 0 bases from J, with 10 bases in between. Germline loops: CDR1 SGHTA, CDR2 FQGNSA. Written as DNA, the CDR3 is TGTGCCATCCGACAGAGCTCCTACGAGCAGTACTTC. Translation gives CAIRQSSYEQYF. Full variable domain (missing parts from reference TRBV7-2 and TRBJ2-7): GAGVSQSPSNKVTEKGKDVELRCDPISGHTALYWYRQSLGQGLEFLIYFQGNSAPDKSGLPSDRFSAERTGGSVSTLTIQRTQQEDSAVYLCAIRQSSYEQYFGPGTRLTVT.

This clone has only a few counts. The sample holds other DNA sequences that translate to the same CDR3. The rearrangement uses TRBV5-1 and TRBJ2-1, with a tentative D call TRBD2 (5 bases). CDR1 and CDR2 (germline): SGHRS, YFSETQ. The V end was cut by 0 bases, the J end by 0 bases, with 10 bases between. This CDR3 has 16 residues. CDR3 coding DNA: TGCGCCAGCAGCTTGGTTGCGGGTAGCTCCTACAATGAGCAGTTCTTC. It yields the protein CASSLVAGSSYNEQFF.